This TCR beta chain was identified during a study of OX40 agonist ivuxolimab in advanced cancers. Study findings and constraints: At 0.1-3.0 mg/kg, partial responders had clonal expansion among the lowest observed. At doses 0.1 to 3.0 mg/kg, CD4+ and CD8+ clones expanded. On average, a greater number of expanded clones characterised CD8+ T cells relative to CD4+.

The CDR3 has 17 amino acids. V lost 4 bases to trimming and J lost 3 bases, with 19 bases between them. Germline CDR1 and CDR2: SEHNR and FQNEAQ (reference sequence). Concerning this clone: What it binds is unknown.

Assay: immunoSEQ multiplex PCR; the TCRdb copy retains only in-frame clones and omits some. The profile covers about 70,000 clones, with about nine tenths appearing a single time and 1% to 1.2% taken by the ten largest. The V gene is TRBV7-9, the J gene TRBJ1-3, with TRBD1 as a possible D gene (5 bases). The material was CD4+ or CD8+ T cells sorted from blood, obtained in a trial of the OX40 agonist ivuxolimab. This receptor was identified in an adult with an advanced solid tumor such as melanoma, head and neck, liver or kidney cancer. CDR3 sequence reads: CASSSSKSRGIGNTIYF. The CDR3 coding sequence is TGTGCCAGCAGCTCTTCCAAGAGTAGGGGAATTGGAAACACCATATATTTT.